One and the same sample provided the 6 T cell receptor beta chains below, sequenced in a study of T cell responses to AZD1222 COVID-19 vaccine. Sequencing used immunoSEQ multiplex PCR; TCRdb keeps in-frame clones, though not all of them. The sample includes more than 140,000 clones, 88% of them seen just once. The source was peripheral blood, collected on day 0 of MenACWY control vaccination. Receptors were obtained from an adult in good health.

The chain has TRBV6-2 or TRBV6-3 and TRBJ1-1; the match to TRBD1 covers 9 bases. Per germline, CDR1 MNHEY and CDR2 SVGEGT. CDR3 size: 15 residues. The junction had 9 bases not matched to a gene; V was cut back by 5 bases and J by 5 bases. CDR3 nucleotides: TGTGCCAGCAGTCCCCCAAAGACAGGGGGAACTGAAGCTTTCTTT. It codes for CASSPPKTGGTEAFF.

The J gene is TRBJ1-3, the V gene TRBV29-1, with D tentatively TRBD1 (6 bases). This CDR3 is built from 13 residues. V was pared by 4 bases and J by 3 bases, with 10 bases between. Germline assignment: CDR1 SQVTM and CDR2 ANQGSEA. The CDR3 sequence: CSVAQTGGNTIYF. The DNA for the CDR3 is TGCAGCGTTGCCCAGACAGGTGGAAACACCATATATTTT.

The chain carries TRBV7-9 and TRBJ1-2, with D hard to call. CDR1 and CDR2 from the germline V gene are SEHNR and FQNEAQ (reference sequence). The CDR3 spans 14 residues. The ends were cut back, 0 bases at V and 8 bases at J, with 13 bases in the middle. The CDR3 DNA reads as TGTGCCAGCAGCTTAGCGCCCACGGAAAACGGCTACACCTTC. Residues: CASSLAPTENGYTF.

J is TRBJ1-6 and V is TRBV4-1; D is uncertain. From germline, CDR1 is MGHRA and CDR2 YSYEKL. V lost 0 bases and J lost 0, with 12 bases in between. This CDR3 has 18 amino acids. The DNA of the CDR3 is TGCGCCAGCAGCCAAGACCCCCCCTACGCCTCCTATAATTCACCCCTCCACTTT. Translation gives CASSQDPPYASYNSPLHF.

This clone was recorded once. CDR3 residues: CASSLAEGSTEAFF. Written as DNA, the CDR3 is TGCGCCAGCAGCTTGGCGGAGGGCTCCACTGAAGCTTTCTTT. The chain has TRBV5-1 and TRBJ1-1; D is ambiguous. CDR1 is SGHRS and CDR2 is YFSETQ in the germline V gene. Trimming left V 0 bases short and J 4 bases short, with 10 bases between. This CDR3 has 14 residues.

J is TRBJ2-1 and V is TRBV18, with D hard to call. Germline CDR1 reads KGHSH; CDR2 reads LQKENI. The ends were cut back, 4 bases at V and 10 bases at J, with 8 bases in the middle. The CDR3 extends over 11 amino acids. CDR3 region: CASSLDGEQFF. CDR3 bases: TGTGCCAGCTCACTGGACGGCGAGCAGTTCTTC.